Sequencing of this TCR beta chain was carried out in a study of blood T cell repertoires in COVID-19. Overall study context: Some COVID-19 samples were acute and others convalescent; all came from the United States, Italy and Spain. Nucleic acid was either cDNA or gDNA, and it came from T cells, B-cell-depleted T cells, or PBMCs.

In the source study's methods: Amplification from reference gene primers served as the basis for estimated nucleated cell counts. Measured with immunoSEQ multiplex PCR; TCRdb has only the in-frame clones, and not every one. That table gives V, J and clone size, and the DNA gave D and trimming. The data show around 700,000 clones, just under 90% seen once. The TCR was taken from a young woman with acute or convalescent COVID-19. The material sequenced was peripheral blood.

The CDR3 spells CASSLGGLAGTETQYF. CDR3 nucleotide sequence: TGTGCCAGCAGCTTGGGTGGACTAGCGGGAACAGAGACCCAGTACTTC. The chain recombines TRBV11-2 with TRBJ2-5, with 12 bases that match TRBD2. This CDR3 spans 16 amino acids. Losses at the gene ends were 3 bases for V and 4 bases for J; bases not matched to a gene: 6. Germline V gene data show CDR1 as SGHAT and CDR2 as FQNNGV. Full variable domain (missing parts from reference TRBV11-2 and TRBJ2-5): EAGVAQSPRYKIIEKRQSVAFWCNPISGHATLYWYQQILGQGPKLLIQFQNNGVVDDSQLPKDRFSAERLKGVDSTLKIQPAKLEDSAVYLCASSLGGLAGTETQYFGPGTRLLVL.